This TCR beta chain was profiled in a study of T cell responses to AZD1222 COVID-19 vaccine (dated by TCRdb to the early 2020s). In the study overall: AZD1222 recipients given second doses at about 4 weeks or at about 12 weeks were pooled, since spike-specific TCR depth and breadth were not found to differ between the two schedules. A total of around 240 trial participants underwent TCR sequencing, of whom more than 200 had received two doses of AZD1222 and 26 had received two doses of the MenACWY control vaccine. Trial participants were enrolled by age into subgroups of 18-55, 56-69 and 70-plus years, and 148, 28 and 57 TCR-sequenced participants, respectively, were included in these subgroups. Results and caveats for the whole study, not just this receptor: Conclusions about previously exposed vaccinees are limited because only five to seven AZD1222 recipients were SARS-CoV-2 seropositive at baseline. The 56-69-year group was small, and its depth increase did not reach significance, likely because of low power. No day 14 peak-response samples were available, so repertoires were characterized only after the peak T cell response. The whole spike protein was spanned by vaccine-associated CD4 TCRs, and dominant responses were seen in regions 160-218 and 743-854. Participants were mostly white British and included more females than males, and it was suggested by the authors that clonal diversity may have been underestimated. Spike-specific TCR breadth and depth rose significantly after two AZD1222 doses compared with day 0 and with MenACWY recipients. Reportedly, close to half of the unique spike-specific TCRs recognized epitopes lying outside the regions that are mutated in the B.1.351 and B.1.1.7 variants.

The CDR3 regions of human TCRbeta chains were analyzed by immunosequencing. In the paper's pipeline: TCRs in the repertoires were matched against a reference library of SARS-CoV-2-specific TCRs that had been generated with the MIRA antigen-specificity platform. Breadth was defined as the fraction of unique TCRs that were SARS-CoV-2-associated. Depth was defined as the fraction of total T cells that were SARS-CoV-2-associated. Using the MIRA data, every spike-specific TCR was mapped to the spike region that the TCR reacted to and assigned to either a CD4 or a CD8 class. Log10-transformed breadth and depth values were compared by one-way ANOVA with Sidak's multiple comparisons tests. What TCRdb holds here is the immuneACCESS table cut down to in-frame rearrangements. Part of the clones is not present; checked against another copy, under half of the missing clones reflect an unresolved V gene, and the others are unexplained. V and J calls and clone size come straight from that table; D and trimming were deduced from the DNA. Present in this sample are about 150,000 clones, about 92% of which were seen just once. Jointly, the top ten make up approximately 20% of the sample.

Based on the germline V gene, the CDR1 and CDR2 sequences are SGHNT and YENEEA. Spanning cysteine to phenylalanine, the CDR3 consists of 13 amino acids. CDR3 DNA only is kept here, 39 bases in frame from base 1. V loses 0 bases, J loses 4 bases, and the germline ends lie 6 bases apart. What this sample's time point label stands for: baseline before first vaccination. The vaccinee samples were drawn from two UK trials, COV001 and COV002, one of which was a single-blind randomized controlled phase 2/3 trial testing AZD1222 (ChAdOx1 nCoV-19) in healthy adults. Trial participant PBMC samples were collected at day 0 and day 28 after the second dose for TCRbeta chain sequencing. With respect to this clone: What antigen it recognizes has not been identified. Base quality data are lacking; no much larger clone is found one base away.

The sample here was peripheral blood, taken on day 0 of AZD1222 vaccination. The TCR originated in an adult in good health. The chain was built from TRBV11-3 and TRBJ1-2; TRBD1 is a weak D gene call, 5 bases matching. The DNA sequence reads TGTGCCAGCAGCTTAGATGGGGGCTATGGCTACACCTTC. Translation gives CASSLDGGYGYTF.